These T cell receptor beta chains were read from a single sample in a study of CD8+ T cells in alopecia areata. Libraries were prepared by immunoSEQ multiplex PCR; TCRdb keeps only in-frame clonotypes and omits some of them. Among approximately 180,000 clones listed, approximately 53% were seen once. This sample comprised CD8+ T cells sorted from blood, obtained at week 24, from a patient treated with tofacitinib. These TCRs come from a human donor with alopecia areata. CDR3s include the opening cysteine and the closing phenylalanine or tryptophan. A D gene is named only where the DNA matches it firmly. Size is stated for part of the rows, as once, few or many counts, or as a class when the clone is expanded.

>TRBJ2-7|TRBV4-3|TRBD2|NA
CASSQDIPGGYEQYF
TGCGCCAGCAGCCAAGATATACCGGGGGGCTACGAGCAGTACTTC
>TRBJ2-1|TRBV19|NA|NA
CASTEGVGEQFF
TGTGCCAGCACAGAAGGGGTAGGTGAGCAGTTCTTC
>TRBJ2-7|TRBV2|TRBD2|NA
CAIPAWNSGGNTYEQYF
TGTGCCATTCCGGCTTGGAATAGCGGGGGCAATACCTACGAGCAGTACTTC
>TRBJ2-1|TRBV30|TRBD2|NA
CAWSRASGDNEQFF
TGTGCCTGGAGTCGGGCTAGCGGGGACAATGAGCAGTTCTTC
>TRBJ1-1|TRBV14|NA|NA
CASSPRTLGTEAFF
TGTGCCAGCAGCCCACGGACCCTCGGGACTGAAGCTTTCTTT
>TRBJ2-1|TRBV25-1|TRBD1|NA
CASSELAGDRGGDEQFF
TGTGCCAGCAGTGAATTGGCGGGGGACAGGGGAGGAGATGAGCAGTTCTTC
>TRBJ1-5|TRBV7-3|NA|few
CASSLGCLAPPWNQPQHF
TGTGCCAGCAGCCTAGGGTGTTTGGCTCCCCCCTGGAATCAGCCCCAGCATTTT
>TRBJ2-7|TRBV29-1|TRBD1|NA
CSVGQSGGAYEQYF
TGCAGCGTTGGTCAGTCAGGGGGTGCCTACGAGCAGTACTTC
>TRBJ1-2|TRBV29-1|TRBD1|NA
CSAPEGAGYTF
TGCAGCGCCCCGGAGGGGGCGGGCTACACCTTC
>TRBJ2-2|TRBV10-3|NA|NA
CAISESGQLNTGELFF
TGTGCCATCAGTGAGTCTGGACAACTGAACACCGGGGAGCTGTTTTTT
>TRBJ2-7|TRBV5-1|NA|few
CASSLSVQDAHYYEQYF
TGCGCCAGCAGCTTGAGCGTGCAGGACGCCCACTACTACGAGCAGTACTTC
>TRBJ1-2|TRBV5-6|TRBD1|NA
CASSEGTGYGYTF
TGTGCCAGCAGCGAGGGGACAGGGTATGGCTACACCTTC
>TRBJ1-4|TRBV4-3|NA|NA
CASSQDPGTNEKLFF
TGCGCCAGCAGCCAAGATCCAGGGACTAATGAAAAACTGTTTTTT
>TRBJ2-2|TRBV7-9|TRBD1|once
CASSLDSTGAVTGELFF
TGTGCCAGCAGCTTAGATTCTACAGGGGCGGTCACCGGGGAGCTGTTTTTT
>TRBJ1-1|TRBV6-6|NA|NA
CASSPLNTEAFF
TGTGCCAGCAGCCCCTTGAACACTGAAGCTTTCTTT
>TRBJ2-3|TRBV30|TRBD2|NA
CAWSVQTSGGLDTQYF
TGTGCCTGGAGTGTACAGACTAGCGGGGGTCTCGATACGCAGTATTTT
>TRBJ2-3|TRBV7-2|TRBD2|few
CASSLLRRSGGVTDTQYF
TGTGCCAGCAGCTTATTGAGGCGAAGCGGGGGAGTTACAGATACGCAGTATTTT
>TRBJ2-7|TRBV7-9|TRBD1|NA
CASSSTGSSYEQYF
TGTGCCAGCAGCTCGACAGGGAGCTCCTACGAGCAGTACTTC
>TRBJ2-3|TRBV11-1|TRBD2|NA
CASSPVRGVTDTQYF
TGTGCCAGCAGCCCCGTCCGGGGGGTCACAGATACGCAGTATTTT
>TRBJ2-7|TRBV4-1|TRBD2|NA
CASSQESGGRAEQYF
TGCGCCAGCAGCCAAGAGTCGGGGGGTCGGGCCGAGCAGTACTTC
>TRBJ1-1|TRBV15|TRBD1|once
CATSPVGRGDRTEAFF
TGTGCCACCAGTCCCGTTGGCAGGGGGGATCGCACTGAAGCTTTCTTT
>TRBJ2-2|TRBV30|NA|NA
CACTQETNTGELFF
TGTGCCTGTACGCAGGAGACGAACACCGGGGAGCTGTTTTTT
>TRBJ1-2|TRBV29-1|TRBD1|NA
CSVLSLLGQAIYGYTF
TGCAGCGTTCTTTCTCTTCTGGGACAGGCGATCTATGGCTACACCTTC
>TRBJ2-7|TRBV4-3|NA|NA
CASSQVGQGYEQYF
TGCGCCAGCAGCCAAGTCGGGCAGGGCTACGAGCAGTACTTC
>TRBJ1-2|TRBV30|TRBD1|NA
CAWSVDRGLDGYTF
TGTGCCTGGAGTGTGGACAGGGGGCTTGATGGCTACACCTTC
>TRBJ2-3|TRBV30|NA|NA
CAWNGGRDTQYF
TGTGCCTGGAACGGGGGGCGGGATACGCAGTATTTT
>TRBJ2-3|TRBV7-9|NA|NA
CASSLMDTQYF
TGTGCCAGCAGCCTTATGGATACGCAGTATTTT
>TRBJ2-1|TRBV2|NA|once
CASSEGAGRNEQFF
TGTGCCAGCAGTGAAGGGGCAGGGAGGAATGAGCAGTTCTTC
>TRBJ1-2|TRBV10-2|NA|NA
CASSESGRVSNRGGYTF
TGCGCCAGCAGTGAGTCTGGGAGGGTAAGCAACAGAGGGGGCTACACCTTC
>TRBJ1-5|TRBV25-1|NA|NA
CASSDSHNQPQHF
TGTGCCAGCAGTGACTCGCATAATCAGCCCCAGCATTTT
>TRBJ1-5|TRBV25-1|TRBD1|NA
CASSETNRQGEPQHF
TGTGCCAGCAGTGAGACCAATCGACAGGGAGAGCCCCAGCATTTT
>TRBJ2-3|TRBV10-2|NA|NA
CASGEDGGPVAPQYF
TGCGCCAGCGGGGAGGACGGGGGGCCCGTTGCTCCGCAGTATTTT
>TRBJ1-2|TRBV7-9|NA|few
CASSLDGSDVQYTF
TGTGCCAGCAGCTTAGATGGTTCGGATGTTCAGTACACCTTC
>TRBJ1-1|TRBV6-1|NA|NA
CASSEFWRASMNTEAFF
TGTGCCAGCAGTGAGTTCTGGCGCGCCTCGATGAACACTGAAGCTTTCTTT
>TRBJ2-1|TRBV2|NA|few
CASMPHWGYEQFF
TGTGCCAGCATGCCTCATTGGGGATATGAGCAGTTCTTC
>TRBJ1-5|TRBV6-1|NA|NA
CASSVPTGSFQPQHF
TGTGCCAGCAGTGTACCAACTGGGAGTTTTCAGCCCCAGCATTTT
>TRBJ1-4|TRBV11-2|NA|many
CASSLLSLNEKLFF
TGTGCCAGCAGCCTCCTATCTCTTAATGAAAAACTGTTTTTT
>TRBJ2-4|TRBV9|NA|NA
CASSVNGVAKNIQYF
TGTGCCAGCAGTGTCAACGGGGTAGCCAAAAACATTCAGTACTTC
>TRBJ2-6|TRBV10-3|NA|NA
CAISESLRVSGANVLTF
TGTGCCATCAGTGAGTCGCTGAGGGTCTCTGGGGCCAACGTCCTGACTTTC
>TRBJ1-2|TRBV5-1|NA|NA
CASSLTREDGYTF
TGCGCCAGCAGCTTAACGCGAGAGGATGGCTACACCTTC
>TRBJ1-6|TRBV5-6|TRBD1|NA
CASTFPGQGGSPLHF
TGTGCCAGCACCTTTCCGGGACAGGGTGGTTCACCCCTCCACTTT
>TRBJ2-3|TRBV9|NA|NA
CASSFEGGSRTDTQYF
TGTGCCAGCAGCTTCGAGGGGGGCTCCAGGACAGATACGCAGTATTTT
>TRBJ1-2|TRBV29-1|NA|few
CSVIDADYGYTF
TGCAGCGTCATTGACGCTGACTATGGCTACACCTTC
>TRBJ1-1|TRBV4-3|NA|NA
CASSHGGWIFWTEAFF
TGCGCCAGCAGCCACGGTGGGTGGATCTTTTGGACTGAAGCTTTCTTT
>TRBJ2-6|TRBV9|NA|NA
CASSVGQLASGANVLTF
TGTGCCAGCAGCGTAGGGCAGTTAGCTTCTGGGGCCAACGTCCTGACTTTC
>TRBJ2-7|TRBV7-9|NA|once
CASSLGQVMPYEQYF
TGTGCCAGCAGCTTAGGACAGGTGATGCCCTACGAGCAGTACTTC
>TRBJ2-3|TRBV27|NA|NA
CASSSAVFADTQYF
TGTGCCAGCAGTTCCGCCGTCTTCGCAGATACGCAGTATTTT
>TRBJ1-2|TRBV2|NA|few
CARKSGTQMPNYGYTF
TGTGCCAGAAAATCCGGGACGCAGATGCCTAACTATGGCTACACCTTC
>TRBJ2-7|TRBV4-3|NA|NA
CASSQDSADPYEQYF
TGCGCCAGCAGCCAAGATTCGGCAGATCCCTACGAGCAGTACTTC
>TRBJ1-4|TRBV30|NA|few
CAGGTATNEKLFF
TGTGCTGGAGGGACTGCAACTAATGAAAAACTGTTTTTT
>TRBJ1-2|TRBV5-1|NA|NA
CASSTRDGANYGYTF
TGCGCCAGCAGCACCCGGGACGGAGCTAACTATGGCTACACCTTC
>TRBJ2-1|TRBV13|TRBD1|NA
CASSTRQGQGSSYNEQFF
TGTGCCAGCAGCACACGACAAGGACAGGGAAGCTCCTACAATGAGCAGTTCTTC
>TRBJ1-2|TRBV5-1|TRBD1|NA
CASSSPRTGANYGYTF
TGCGCCAGCAGCTCGCCTAGGACAGGGGCTAACTATGGCTACACCTTC
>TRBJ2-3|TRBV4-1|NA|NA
CASSQNRGTDTQYF
TGCGCCAGCAGCCAGAACAGGGGCACAGATACGCAGTATTTT
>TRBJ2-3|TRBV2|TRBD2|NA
CASRRGGTDTQYF
TGTGCCAGCAGGCGGGGGGGCACAGATACGCAGTATTTT